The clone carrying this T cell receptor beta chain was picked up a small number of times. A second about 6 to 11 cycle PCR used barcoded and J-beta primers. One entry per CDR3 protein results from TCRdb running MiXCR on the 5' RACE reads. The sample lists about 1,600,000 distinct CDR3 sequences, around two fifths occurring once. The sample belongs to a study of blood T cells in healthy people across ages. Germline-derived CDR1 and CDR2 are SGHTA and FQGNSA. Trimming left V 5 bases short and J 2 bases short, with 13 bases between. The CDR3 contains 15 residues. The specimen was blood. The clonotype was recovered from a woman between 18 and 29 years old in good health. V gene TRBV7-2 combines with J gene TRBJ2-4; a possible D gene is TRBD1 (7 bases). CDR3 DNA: TGTGCCAGCAGCAGGGCGGGACAGACCAAAAACATTCAGTACTTC. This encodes CASSRAGQTKNIQYF.